In this sample, the clone carrying this TCR beta chain turned up a few times. The antigen is undetermined. Constant-segment primers were used for 5'RACE, and the resulting TCR alpha and TCR beta cDNA libraries carried sample barcodes and UMIs. Via MiXCR, TCRdb re-called the 5' RACE reads, giving one row per CDR3 protein. This sample carries about 140,000 distinct CDR3 sequences, more than 13% of them seen once, and the ten largest clones take around 28%. This sample is part of a study of T-cell memory formation after mild COVID-19. General study results and limits: Clones which contracted sat mainly in CM and EM if CD4+, and in EMRA if CD8+.

V lost 0 bases and J 3 bases, leaving 8 bases between the germline ends. CDR1 and CDR2 from the germline V gene are MGHRA and YSYEKL. This CDR3 spans 14 amino acids. This TCR derives from an adult woman who had mild COVID-19 (a few samples of this study predate the infection). Cell type and time point are not known. Sample: PBMCs or a T cell subset sorted from them (not recorded which). The chain uses TRBV4-1 and TRBJ2-5; D is unclear. The CDR3 DNA reads TGCGCCAGCAGCCAAGATCCGGGCGAAGAGACCCAGTACTTC. Protein product: CASSQDPGEETQYF.